A selection of T cell receptor beta chains follows, all from one sample in a study of T-cell reconstitution after alpha-beta-depleted transplantation in children. TCRdb re-analysed the PCR reads in MiXCR, keeping a single row per CDR3 protein. Of about a million distinct CDR3 sequences in the sample, 25% to 35% were seen once. The material sequenced was PBMCs, mostly from graft donor cells, taken 360 days after TCRalphabeta/CD19-depleted stem cell transplant. Receptor source: a boy under two years old who had a stem cell transplant for SCID, so the T cells may come from the graft donor. Each CDR3 is given with its conserved first and last residue. The order of the fields is D gene, V gene, clone size, J gene, CDR3 protein, CDR3 DNA. D genes are given only for firm matches. Expanded clones are given a class, and other clones once, few, many or no size at all.

TRBD1	TRBV5-1	NA	TRBJ2-2	CASREAYRGYPGELFF	TGCGCCAGCAGGGAAGCATACAGGGGATATCCCGGGGAGCTGTTTTTT
TRBD1	TRBV3-1	NA	TRBJ1-1	CASSPRPGQGRDMNTEAFF	TGTGCCAGCAGCCCCCGACCGGGACAGGGGCGTGATATGAACACTGAAGCTTTCTTT
NA	TRBV12-3/TRBV12-4	NA	TRBJ1-1	CASGAGGGGTEAFF	TGTGCCAGCGGGGCAGGCGGAGGGGGCACTGAAGCTTTCTTT
NA	TRBV5-5	NA	TRBJ2-2	CASSLDILADPNTGELFF	TGTGCCAGCAGCTTGGATATTTTGGCAGATCCTAACACCGGGGAGCTGTTTTTT
TRBD2	TRBV2	NA	TRBJ2-1	CASSEVGGDGQFF	TGTGCCAGCAGTGAAGTGGGGGGGGACGGGCAGTTCTTC
TRBD2	TRBV28	NA	TRBJ2-1	CASTLGWRGVSYNEQFF	TGTGCCAGCACCTTAGGGTGGCGGGGGGTCTCCTACAATGAGCAGTTCTTC
NA	TRBV5-1	NA	TRBJ1-6	CASSLEGPAPLHF	TGCGCCAGCAGCTTGGAAGGGCCGGCACCCCTCCACTTT
NA	TRBV9	many	TRBJ2-1	CASSIARGAGASYNEQFF	TGTGCCAGCAGCATCGCGAGAGGTGCGGGGGCCTCCTACAATGAGCAGTTCTTC
NA	TRBV7-3	NA	TRBJ1-1	CASSLRAGAEAFF	TGTGCCAGCAGCTTAAGGGCAGGGGCCGAAGCTTTCTTT
NA	TRBV5-1	few	TRBJ1-1	CASSLDGSMNTEAFF	TGCGCCAGCAGCTTGGACGGGAGTATGAACACTGAAGCTTTCTTT
NA	TRBV12-3/TRBV12-4	NA	TRBJ1-2	CASSLMATLQTYGYTF	TGTGCCAGCAGTTTAATGGCAACGCTCCAAACTTATGGCTACACCTTC
TRBD2	TRBV6-2/TRBV6-3	many	TRBJ2-2	CASSLAATNTGELFF	TGTGCCAGCAGTCTAGCGGCCACCAACACCGGGGAGCTGTTTTTT
NA	TRBV12-3/TRBV12-4	few	TRBJ1-5	CASTIGEFNQPQHF	TGTGCCAGCACCATCGGAGAATTCAATCAGCCCCAGCATTTT
TRBD2	TRBV12-3/TRBV12-4	NA	TRBJ2-4	CASSRGEHIQYF	TGTGCCAGCAGCCGGGGGGAACACATTCAGTACTTC
NA	TRBV2	NA	TRBJ2-3	CASREGLLLADAQYF	TGTGCCAGCAGGGAGGGACTCCTTCTTGCAGATGCGCAGTATTTT
NA	TRBV20-1	NA	TRBJ2-7	CSARDVGGPYEQYF	TGCAGTGCTAGAGATGTCGGCGGACCCTACGAGCAGTACTTC
NA	TRBV20-1	NA	TRBJ2-5	CSARDRIQETQYF	TGCAGTGCTAGAGATCGGATTCAAGAGACCCAGTACTTC
NA	TRBV5-1	few	TRBJ2-5	CASSIYREGWETQYF	TGCGCCAGCAGCATATACAGGGAGGGATGGGAGACCCAGTACTTC
NA	TRBV15	few	TRBJ2-5	CATSRDRDPQETQYF	TGTGCCACCAGCAGAGACCGGGACCCCCAAGAGACCCAGTACTTC
NA	TRBV4-1	few	TRBJ2-1	CASSQSRLDEQFF	TGCGCCAGCAGCCAATCCAGGCTCGATGAGCAGTTCTTC
NA	TRBV21-1	few	TRBJ1-5	CASSKDSQPQHF	TGTGCCAGCAGCAAAGACAGTCAGCCCCAGCATTTT
TRBD1	TRBV5-1	NA	TRBJ2-5	CASSDPGQMETQYF	TGCGCCAGCAGCGACCCGGGACAGATGGAGACCCAGTACTTC